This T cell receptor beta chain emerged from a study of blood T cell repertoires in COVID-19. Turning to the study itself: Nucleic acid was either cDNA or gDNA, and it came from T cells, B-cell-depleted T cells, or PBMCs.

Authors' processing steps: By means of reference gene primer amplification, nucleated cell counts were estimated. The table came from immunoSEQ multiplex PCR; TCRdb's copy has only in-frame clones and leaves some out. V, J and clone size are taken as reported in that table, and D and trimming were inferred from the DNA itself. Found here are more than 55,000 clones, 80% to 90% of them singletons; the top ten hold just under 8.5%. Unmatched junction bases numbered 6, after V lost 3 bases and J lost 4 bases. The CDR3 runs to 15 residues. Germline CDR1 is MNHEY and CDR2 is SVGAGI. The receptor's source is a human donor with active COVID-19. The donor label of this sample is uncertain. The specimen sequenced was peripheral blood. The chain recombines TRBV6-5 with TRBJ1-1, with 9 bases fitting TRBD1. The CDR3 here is CASSYPGQGITEAFF. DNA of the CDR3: TGTGCCAGCAGTTATCCAGGACAGGGGATCACTGAAGCTTTCTTT.